These T cell receptor beta chains were read from a single sample in a study of PD-L1 blockade in urothelial cancer. Generated by immunoSEQ multiplex PCR, the TCRdb table keeps only in-frame clones and is missing some. The repertoire holds 50,000 or so clones, with 86% as singletons. The sequenced sample was PBMCs, obtained around atezolizumab (anti-PD-L1) treatment. The receptors come from a man between 60 and 70 years old with urothelial cancer. Each CDR3 is given with its conserved first and last residue. D genes are given only for firm matches. Size tells how often a clone was seen (once, few, many) or the class of an expanded clone, and some rows leave it out.

clone_size | cdr3_length | j_call | v_call | d_call | cdr3_aa | cdr3_nt
. | 15 | TRBJ2-7 | TRBV5-1 | TRBD1 | CASRAGQGSSYEQYF | TGCGCCAGCCGGGCTGGACAGGGGAGCTCCTACGAGCAGTACTTC
once | 12 | TRBJ1-1 | TRBV30 | . | CACTPLNTEAFF | TGTGCCTGCACACCCTTGAACACTGAAGCTTTCTTT
. | 15 | TRBJ2-1 | TRBV15 | TRBD2 | CATSRTSGKGDEQFF | TGTGCCACCAGCCGGACTAGCGGGAAAGGCGATGAGCAGTTCTTC
. | 15 | TRBJ2-7 | TRBV23-1 | . | CASSQSHSNTYEQYF | TGCGCCAGCAGTCAATCTCACAGCAATACCTACGAGCAGTACTTC
. | 11 | TRBJ2-5 | TRBV20-1 | . | CSGKVGETQYF | TGCAGTGGGAAGGTCGGGGAGACCCAGTACTTC
. | 16 | TRBJ1-4 | TRBV5-1 | TRBD1 | CASSLGTGGWKEKLFF | TGCGCCAGCAGCTTGGGGACAGGGGGTTGGAAGGAAAAACTGTTTTTT
. | 16 | TRBJ2-2 | TRBV2 | TRBD1 | CAIPRADRMNTGELFF | TGTGCCATCCCAAGAGCGGACAGGATGAACACCGGGGAGCTGTTTTTT
. | 14 | TRBJ2-5 | TRBV2 | . | CASSELVTGETQYF | TGTGCCAGCAGTGAACTAGTGACAGGAGAGACCCAGTACTTC
. | 16 | TRBJ2-2 | TRBV9 | TRBD2 | CASSSRLAGHTGELFF | TGTGCCAGCAGCTCCCGACTAGCGGGCCACACCGGGGAGCTGTTTTTT
. | 15 | TRBJ2-1 | TRBV5-4 | TRBD2 | CASSRMSGGADEQFF | TGTGCCAGCAGTCGGATGAGCGGGGGGGCCGATGAGCAGTTCTTC
once | 15 | TRBJ1-1 | TRBV15 | TRBD1 | CATTEEGALGTEAFF | TGTGCCACCACAGAAGAGGGGGCGCTGGGAACTGAAGCTTTCTTT
. | 18 | TRBJ2-1 | TRBV5-1 | TRBD2 | CASGGGLAGVSSYNEQFF | TGCGCCAGCGGGGGAGGACTAGCGGGAGTATCTTCCTACAATGAGCAGTTCTTC
. | 15 | TRBJ1-4 | TRBV5-1 | TRBD1 | CASSMMTGGQEKLFF | TGCGCCAGCAGCATGATGACAGGGGGCCAAGAAAAACTGTTTTTT
. | 11 | TRBJ2-3 | TRBV30 | . | CAWQGRDTQYF | TGTGCCTGGCAGGGCAGAGATACGCAGTATTTT